A single sample is the source of the 3 T cell receptor beta chains below, sequenced in a study of shared clonotypes between healthy human individuals. The data were produced by immunoSEQ multiplex PCR, yet TCRdb's version contains in-frame clones alone and is incomplete. Counted here are more than 2 million clones, 85% to 95% occurring once; the ten biggest clones make up over 1.5%. Terminally differentiated effector memory CD45RA+ cells were excluded by CCR7 positive selection of CD45RO-negative cells. The sequenced sample consisted of naive CD8+ T cells from PBMCs. All receptors derive from a man between 18 and 29 years old in good health. Some clones in this sample may be carry-over from other donors' samples.

The rearrangement uses TRBV29-1 and TRBJ2-7; a weak D match, TRBD1 (5 bases). The germline CDR1 and CDR2 sequences are SQVTM and ANQGSEA. Trimming pared 6 bases from V and 3 bases from J, leaving 15 bases between. The CDR3 runs 13 residues. The CDR3 is CSVRTPLIYEQYF. CDR3 sequence (DNA): TGCAGCGTCAGGACACCACTAATCTACGAGCAGTACTTC.

This sequence joins TRBV13 and TRBJ1-1; D remains ambiguous. The CDR3 totals 15 residues. Trimming took off 5 bases at V and 1 base at J, with 14 bases between the two ends. CDR1 is PRHDT, CDR2 FYEKMQ, per germline (reference sequence). The DNA for the CDR3 is TGTGCCAGCAGCGCCAGGAGAGAACAGAACACTGAAGCTTTCTTT. Its translation is CASSARREQNTEAFF. Based on the CDR3 plus reference TRBV13 and TRBJ1-1, the full variable domain is AAGVIQSPRHLIKEKRETATLKCYPIPRHDTVYWYQQGPGQDPQFLISFYEKMQSDKGSIPDRFSAQQFSDYHSELNMSSLELGDSALYFCASSARREQNTEAFFGQGTRLTVV.

Points on this clone: The same CDR3 can be traced to other DNA sequences in this sample. The chain couples TRBV27 to TRBJ2-1; D ambiguous. The germline V gene has CDR1 MNHEY and CDR2 SMNVEV (reference sequence). The V and J ends lost 3 bases and 6 bases respectively, with 9 bases between them. The CDR3 length is 13 residues. DNA for the CDR3: TGTGCCAGCAGTTTGGTCTCCCGCAATGAGCAGTTCTTC. It encodes CASSLVSRNEQFF.